This TCR beta chain was recorded in a study of T cells in localized non-small cell lung cancer. The data were produced by immunoSEQ multiplex PCR, yet TCRdb's version contains in-frame clones alone and is incomplete. Of tens of thousands of clones listed, approximately 89% are singletons. Study findings and constraints: Out of the top 100 tumor clones, a median roughly 52 were seen in adjacent lung. Only one tumor region was sequenced, so heterogeneity remains possible. Longer overall survival associated with higher blood T cell density; shorter survival with higher adjacent-lung clonality. Tumor trailed uninvolved adjacent lung in T cell clonality, which peaked there.

The CDR3 is 14 amino acids. The V gene end was trimmed by 0 bases and the J gene end by 4 bases; junction bases not matched to a gene: 0. Germline values: CDR1 SGDLS, CDR2 YYNGEE. This clone was picked up a small number of times. The antigen remains unidentified. This TCR derives from a female donor of 60 years or more with stage II lung adenocarcinoma. V gene TRBV9 combines with J gene TRBJ1-5; 8 nucleotides line up with TRBD1. Source: peripheral blood mononuclear cells, taken before any cancer treatment. Written as DNA, the CDR3 is TGTGCCAGCAGCGTAGGACAGGGGAATCAGCCCCAGCATTTT. Protein: CASSVGQGNQPQHF.